What follows describes a single T cell receptor (beta chain). Its target is not known. The data originate from a study of breast tumors, draining lymph nodes, adjacent tissues. Broader study findings: Luminal-like breast cancer showed significantly greater tumor-nontumor repertoire similarity than basal-like breast cancer did.

Axillary draining lymph nodes of breast cancer patients supplied the node samples. TCRdb re-called the multiplex PCR reads through MiXCR, storing one row per CDR3 protein. The table includes fewer than 200,000 distinct CDR3 sequences, 25% to 40% detected once. Trimming shortened V by 2 bases and J by 1 base, and 15 bases separated the two germline ends. CDR1 and CDR2 from the germline V gene are SGHRS and YFSETQ. The CDR3 length is 17 residues. Specimen: axillary lymph node tissue. The chain uses TRBV5-1 and TRBJ2-2; D is possibly TRBD1 (5 bases). The source is a female donor with breast cancer. Some clones in this sample may be carry-over from other donors' samples. As DNA, the CDR3 is TGCGCCAGCAGCTTCAACATTGACAGAATGAACACCGGGGAGCTGTTTTTT. The encoded protein is CASSFNIDRMNTGELFF.